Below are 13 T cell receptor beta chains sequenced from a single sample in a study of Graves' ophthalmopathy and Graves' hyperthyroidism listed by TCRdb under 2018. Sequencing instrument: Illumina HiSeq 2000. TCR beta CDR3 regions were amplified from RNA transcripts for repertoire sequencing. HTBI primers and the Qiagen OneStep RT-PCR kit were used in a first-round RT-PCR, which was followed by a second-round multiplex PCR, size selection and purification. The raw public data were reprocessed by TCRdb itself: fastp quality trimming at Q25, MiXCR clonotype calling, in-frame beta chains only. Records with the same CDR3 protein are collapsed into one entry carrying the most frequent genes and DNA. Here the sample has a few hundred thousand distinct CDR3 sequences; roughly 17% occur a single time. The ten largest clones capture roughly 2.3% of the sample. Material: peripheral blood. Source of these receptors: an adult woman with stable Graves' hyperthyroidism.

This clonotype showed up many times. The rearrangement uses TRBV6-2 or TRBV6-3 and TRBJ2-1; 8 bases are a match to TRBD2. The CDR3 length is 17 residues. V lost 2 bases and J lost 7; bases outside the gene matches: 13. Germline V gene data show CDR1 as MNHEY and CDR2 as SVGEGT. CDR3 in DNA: TGTGCCAGCAGTTACCCGACGAAGCGGGAGTGGAGGAATGAGCAGTTCTTC. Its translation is CASSYPTKREWRNEQFF.

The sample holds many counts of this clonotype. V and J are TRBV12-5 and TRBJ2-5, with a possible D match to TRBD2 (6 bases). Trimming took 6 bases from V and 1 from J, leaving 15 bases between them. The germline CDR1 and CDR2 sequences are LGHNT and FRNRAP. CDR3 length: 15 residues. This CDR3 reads CASGVSGAIQETQYF. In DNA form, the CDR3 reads TGTGCTAGTGGCGTTAGCGGAGCAATCCAAGAGACCCAGTACTTC.

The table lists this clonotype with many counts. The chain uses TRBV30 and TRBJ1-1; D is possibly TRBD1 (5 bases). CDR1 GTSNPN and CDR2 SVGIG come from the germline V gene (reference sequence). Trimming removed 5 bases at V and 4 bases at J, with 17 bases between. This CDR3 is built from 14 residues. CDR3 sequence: CAWLMRGDGTEAFF. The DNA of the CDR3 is TGTGCCTGGCTGATGAGGGGCGACGGCACTGAAGCTTTCTTT.

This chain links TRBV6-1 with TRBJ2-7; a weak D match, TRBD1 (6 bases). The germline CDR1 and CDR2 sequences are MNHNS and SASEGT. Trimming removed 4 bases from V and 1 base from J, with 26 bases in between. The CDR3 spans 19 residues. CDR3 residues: CASSADRDTIHTGSYEQYF. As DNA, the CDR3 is TGTGCCAGCAGTGCCGACCGGGACACCATCCATACGGGTTCCTACGAGCAGTACTTC.

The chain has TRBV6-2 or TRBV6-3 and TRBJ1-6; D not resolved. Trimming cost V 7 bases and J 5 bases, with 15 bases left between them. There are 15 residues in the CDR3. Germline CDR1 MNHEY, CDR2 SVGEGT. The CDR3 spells CASMRPSRNNSPLHF. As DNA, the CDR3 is TGTGCCAGCATGAGACCTTCGAGGAATAATTCACCCCTCCACTTT.

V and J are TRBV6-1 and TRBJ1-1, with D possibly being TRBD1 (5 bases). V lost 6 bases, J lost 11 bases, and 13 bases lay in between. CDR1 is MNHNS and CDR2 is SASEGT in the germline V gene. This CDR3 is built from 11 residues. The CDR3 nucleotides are TGTGCCAGCAGCCCGGACAAGAAGGCTTTCTTT. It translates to CASSPDKKAFF.

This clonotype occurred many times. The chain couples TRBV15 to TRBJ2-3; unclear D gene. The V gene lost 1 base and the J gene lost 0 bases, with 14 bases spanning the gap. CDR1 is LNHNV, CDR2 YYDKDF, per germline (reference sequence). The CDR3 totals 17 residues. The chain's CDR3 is CATSRGDGPTSTDTQYF. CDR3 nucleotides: TGTGCCACCAGCAGAGGTGACGGTCCAACTAGCACAGATACGCAGTATTTT.

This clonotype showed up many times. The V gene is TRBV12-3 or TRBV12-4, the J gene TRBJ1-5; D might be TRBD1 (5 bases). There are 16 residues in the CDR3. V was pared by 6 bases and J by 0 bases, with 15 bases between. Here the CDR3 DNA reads TGTGCCAGCAGCCCGGGACCTATCTATAGCAATCAGCCCCAGCATTTT. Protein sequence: CASSPGPIYSNQPQHF.

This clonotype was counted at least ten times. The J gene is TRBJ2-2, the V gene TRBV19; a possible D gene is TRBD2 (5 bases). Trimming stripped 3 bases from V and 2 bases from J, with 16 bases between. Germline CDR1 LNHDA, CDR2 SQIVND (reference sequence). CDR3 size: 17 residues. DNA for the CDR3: TGTGCCAGTAGTATCAGAGGGATATATTCAAACACCGGGGAGCTGTTTTTT. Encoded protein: CASSIRGIYSNTGELFF.

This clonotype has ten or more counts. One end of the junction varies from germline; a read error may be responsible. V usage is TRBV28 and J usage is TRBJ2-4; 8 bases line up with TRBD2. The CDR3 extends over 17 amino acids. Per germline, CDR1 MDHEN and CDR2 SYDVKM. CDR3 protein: CASSQWGTSSAKNIKYF. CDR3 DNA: TGTGCCAGCAGCCAATGGGGGACTAGTTCTGCCAAAAACATTAAGTACTTC.

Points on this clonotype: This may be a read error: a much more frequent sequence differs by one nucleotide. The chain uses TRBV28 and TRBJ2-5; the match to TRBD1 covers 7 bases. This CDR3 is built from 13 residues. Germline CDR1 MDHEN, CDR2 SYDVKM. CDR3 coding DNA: TGTGCCAGCAAGGTGTCAGGGGGTAAGACCAAGTACTTC. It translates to CASKVSGGKTKYF.

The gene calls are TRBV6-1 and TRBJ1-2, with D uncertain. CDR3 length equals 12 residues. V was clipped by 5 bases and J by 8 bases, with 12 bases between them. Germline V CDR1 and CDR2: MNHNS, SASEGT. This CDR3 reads CASSRVSPGYTF. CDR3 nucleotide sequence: TGTGCCAGCAGTCGGGTATCCCCCGGCTACACCTTC.

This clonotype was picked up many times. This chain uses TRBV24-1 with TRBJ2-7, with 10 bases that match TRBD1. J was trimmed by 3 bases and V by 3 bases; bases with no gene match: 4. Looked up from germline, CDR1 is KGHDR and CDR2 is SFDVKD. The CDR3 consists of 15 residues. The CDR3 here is CATSDTGTGVYEQYF. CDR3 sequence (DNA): TGTGCCACCAGTGATACCGGGACAGGGGTCTACGAGCAGTACTTC.